The sequence of this T cell receptor (beta chain) was determined in a study of CD8 T cells in Susac syndrome. RNA in amounts of about 0.5 to 1 ug was reverse transcribed with random hexamers. The amplification used immunoSEQ multiplex PCR on TCR beta CDR3; it spanned 54 Vbeta and 13 Jbeta. Via MiXCR, TCRdb re-called the immunoSEQ multiplex PCR reads, giving one row per CDR3 protein. The data hold about 200,000 distinct CDR3 sequences, with nearly 95% observed a single time. CDR3 length equals 13 residues. V was shortened by 6 bases and J by 1 base, with 10 bases between the two germline ends. CDR1 and CDR2 from the germline V gene are SGHTA and FQGNSA.

The receptor was derived from a human donor with multiple sclerosis. The sequencing input was CD4+ T cells from PBMCs. The chain joins TRBV7-2 to TRBJ2-7; tentative D call: TRBD2 (5 bases). Here the CDR3 DNA reads TGTGCCAGCAGGCGGGCCATTTCCTACGAGCAGTACTTC. It yields the protein CASRRAISYEQYF.